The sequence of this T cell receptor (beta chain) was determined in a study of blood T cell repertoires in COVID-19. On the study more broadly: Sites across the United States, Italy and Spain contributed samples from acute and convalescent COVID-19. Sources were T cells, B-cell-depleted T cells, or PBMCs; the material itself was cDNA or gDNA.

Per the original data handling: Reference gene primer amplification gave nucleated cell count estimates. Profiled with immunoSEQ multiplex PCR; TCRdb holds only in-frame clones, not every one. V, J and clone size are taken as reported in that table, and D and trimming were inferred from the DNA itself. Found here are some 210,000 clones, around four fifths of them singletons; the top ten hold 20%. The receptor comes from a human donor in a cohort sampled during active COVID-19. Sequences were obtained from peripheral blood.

The CDR3 coding sequence is TGTGCCAGCAGCCTGGACAGCTCTGGAAACACCATATATTTT. Translating it yields CASSLDSSGNTIYF. This chain joins TRBV7-2 and TRBJ1-3, with D perhaps TRBD1 (6 bases). Looked up from germline, CDR1 is SGHTA and CDR2 is FQGNSA. The CDR3 sequence is 14 residues long. Trimming took 5 bases from V and 0 from J, leaving 8 bases between them. Variable domain in full (rest from reference TRBV7-2 and TRBJ1-3): GAGVSQSPSNKVTEKGKDVELRCDPISGHTALYWYRQSLGQGLEFLIYFQGNSAPDKSGLPSDRFSAERTGGSVSTLTIQRTQQEDSAVYLCASSLDSSGNTIYFGEGSWLTVV.